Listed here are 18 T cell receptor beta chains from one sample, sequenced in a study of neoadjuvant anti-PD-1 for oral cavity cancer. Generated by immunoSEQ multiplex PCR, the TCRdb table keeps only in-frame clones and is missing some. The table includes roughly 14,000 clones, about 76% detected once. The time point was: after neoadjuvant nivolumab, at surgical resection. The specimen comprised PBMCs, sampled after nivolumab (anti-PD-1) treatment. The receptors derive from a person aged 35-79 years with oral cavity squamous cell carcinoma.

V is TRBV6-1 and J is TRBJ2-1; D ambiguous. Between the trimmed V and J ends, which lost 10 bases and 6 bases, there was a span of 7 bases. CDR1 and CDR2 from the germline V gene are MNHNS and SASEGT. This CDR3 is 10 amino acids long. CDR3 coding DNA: TGTGCCACGGAATCCAATGAGCAGTTCTTC. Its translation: CATESNEQFF.

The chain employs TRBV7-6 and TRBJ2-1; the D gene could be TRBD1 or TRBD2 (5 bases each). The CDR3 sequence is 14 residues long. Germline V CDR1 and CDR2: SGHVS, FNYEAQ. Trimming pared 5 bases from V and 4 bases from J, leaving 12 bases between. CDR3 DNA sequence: TGTGCCAGCAGCCAGCCGGGGCCTTACAATGAGCAGTTCTTC. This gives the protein CASSQPGPYNEQFF.

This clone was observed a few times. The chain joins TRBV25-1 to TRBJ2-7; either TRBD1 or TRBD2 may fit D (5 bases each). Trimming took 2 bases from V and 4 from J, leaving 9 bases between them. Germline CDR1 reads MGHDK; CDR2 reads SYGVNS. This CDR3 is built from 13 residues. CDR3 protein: CASSEGGGYEQYF. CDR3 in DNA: TGTGCCAGCAGTGAAGGTGGGGGTTACGAGCAGTACTTC.

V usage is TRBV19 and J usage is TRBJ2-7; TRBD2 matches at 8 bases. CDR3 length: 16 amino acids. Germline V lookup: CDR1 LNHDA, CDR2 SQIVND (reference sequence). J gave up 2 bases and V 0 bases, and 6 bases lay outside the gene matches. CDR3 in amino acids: CASSIDGSGSAYEQYF. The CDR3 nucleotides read TGTGCCAGTAGTATAGATGGGAGCGGGAGCGCCTACGAGCAGTACTTC.

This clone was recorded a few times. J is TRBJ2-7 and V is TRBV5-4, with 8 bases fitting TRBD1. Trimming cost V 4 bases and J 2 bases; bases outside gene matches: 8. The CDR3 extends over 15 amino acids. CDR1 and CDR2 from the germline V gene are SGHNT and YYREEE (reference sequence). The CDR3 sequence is CASSHWDRTAYEQYF. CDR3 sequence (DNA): TGTGCCAGCAGCCATTGGGACAGGACCGCCTACGAGCAGTACTTC. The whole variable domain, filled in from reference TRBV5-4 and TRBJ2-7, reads ETGVTQSPTHLIKTRGQQVTLRCSSQSGHNTVSWYQQALGQGPQFIFQYYREEENGRGNFPPRFSGLQFPNYSSELNVNALELDDSALYLCASSHWDRTAYEQYFGPGTRLTVT.

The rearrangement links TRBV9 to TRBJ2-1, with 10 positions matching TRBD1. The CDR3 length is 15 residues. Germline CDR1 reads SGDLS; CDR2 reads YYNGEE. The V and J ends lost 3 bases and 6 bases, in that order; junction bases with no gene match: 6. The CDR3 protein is CASSGQGAGLNEQFF. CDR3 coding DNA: TGTGCCAGCAGCGGACAGGGGGCGGGTCTCAATGAGCAGTTCTTC.

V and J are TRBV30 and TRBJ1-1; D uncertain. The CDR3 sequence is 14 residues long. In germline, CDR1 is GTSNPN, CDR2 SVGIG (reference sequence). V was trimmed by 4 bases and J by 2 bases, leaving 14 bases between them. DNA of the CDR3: TGTGCCTGGAATTCGGCTGGGCTAAACACTGAAGCTTTCTTT. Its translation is CAWNSAGLNTEAFF.

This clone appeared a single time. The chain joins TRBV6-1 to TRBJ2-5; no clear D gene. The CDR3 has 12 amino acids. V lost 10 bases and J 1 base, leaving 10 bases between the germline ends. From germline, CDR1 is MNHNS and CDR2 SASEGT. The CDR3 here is CATVTPQETQYF. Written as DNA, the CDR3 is TGTGCCACCGTTACCCCCCAAGAGACCCAGTACTTC.

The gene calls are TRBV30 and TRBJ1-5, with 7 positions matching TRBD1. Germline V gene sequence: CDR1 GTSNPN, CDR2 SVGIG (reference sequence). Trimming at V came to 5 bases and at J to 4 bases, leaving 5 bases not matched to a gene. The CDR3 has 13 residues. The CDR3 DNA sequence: TGTGCCTGGCGACAGGGTTCTAATCAGCCCCAGCATTTT. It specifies CAWRQGSNQPQHF.

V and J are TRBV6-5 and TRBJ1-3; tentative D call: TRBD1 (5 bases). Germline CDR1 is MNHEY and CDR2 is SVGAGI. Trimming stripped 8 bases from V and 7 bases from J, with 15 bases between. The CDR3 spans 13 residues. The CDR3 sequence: CASRSRESNTIYF. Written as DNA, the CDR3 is TGTGCCAGCCGGTCCAGGGAGAGCAACACCATATATTTT.

The DNA for the CDR3 is TGCGCCAGCAGTAGTGAGGGAGGGAGCTACAATGAGCAGTTCTTC. It codes for CASSSEGGSYNEQFF. V and J are TRBV5-1 and TRBJ2-1; the match to TRBD2 covers 7 bases. Trimming at V came to 5 bases and at J to 3 bases, leaving 8 bases not matched to a gene. Per germline, CDR1 SGHRS and CDR2 YFSETQ. This CDR3 is 15 amino acids long.

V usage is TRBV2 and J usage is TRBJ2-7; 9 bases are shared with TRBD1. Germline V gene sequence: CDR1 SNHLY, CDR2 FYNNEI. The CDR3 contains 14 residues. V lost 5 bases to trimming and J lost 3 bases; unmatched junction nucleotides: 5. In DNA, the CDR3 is TGTGCCAGCAGTTTTGACAGGGGGGACTACGAGCAGTACTTC. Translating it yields CASSFDRGDYEQYF.

CDR3 nucleotide sequence: TGTGCCAGTTCGCACGCCCTGGGGACGGGAACTGGGGGCAATCAGCCCCAGCATTTT. Translating gives CASSHALGTGTGGNQPQHF. This rearrangement joins TRBV19 to TRBJ1-5, with D possibly TRBD1 on 5 matching bases. The CDR3 has 19 residues. V dropped 8 bases and J dropped 2 bases, with 28 bases sitting between them. CDR1 is LNHDA and CDR2 is SQIVND in the germline V gene (reference sequence). The full variable domain, with the rest looked up from reference TRBV19 and TRBJ1-5, is DGGITQSPKYLFRKEGQNVTLSCEQNLNHDAMYWYRQDPGQGLRLIYYSQIVNDFQKGDIAEGYSVSREKKESFPLTVTSAQKNPTAFYLCASSHALGTGTGGNQPQHFGDGTRLSIL.

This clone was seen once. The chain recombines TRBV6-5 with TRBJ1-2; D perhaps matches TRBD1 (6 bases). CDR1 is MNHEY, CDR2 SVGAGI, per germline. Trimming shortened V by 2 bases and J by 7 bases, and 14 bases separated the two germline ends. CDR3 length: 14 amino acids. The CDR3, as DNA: TGTGCCAGCAGTTACGAGGGGGGGTTAAGTGGCTACACCTTC. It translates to CASSYEGGLSGYTF.

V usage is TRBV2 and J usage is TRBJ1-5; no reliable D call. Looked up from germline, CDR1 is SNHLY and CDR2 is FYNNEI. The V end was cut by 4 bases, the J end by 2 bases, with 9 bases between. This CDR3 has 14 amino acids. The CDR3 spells CASSGVWGNQPQHF. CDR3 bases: TGTGCCAGCAGTGGGGTATGGGGCAATCAGCCCCAGCATTTT.

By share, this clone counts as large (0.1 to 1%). The CDR3 reads CASSQGQGWEQYF. CDR3 in DNA: TGTGCCAGCAGCCAGGGACAGGGCTGGGAGCAGTACTTC. The gene calls are TRBV11-2 and TRBJ2-7; TRBD1 matches at 9 bases. The junction had 6 bases not matched to a gene; V was cut back by 5 bases and J by 7 bases. The V gene's germline CDR1 is SGHAT and CDR2 FQNNGV. The CDR3 runs 13 residues.

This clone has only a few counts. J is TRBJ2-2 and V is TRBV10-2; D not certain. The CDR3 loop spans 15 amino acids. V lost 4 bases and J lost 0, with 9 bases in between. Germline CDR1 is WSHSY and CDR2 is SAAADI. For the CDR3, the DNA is TGCGCCAGCAGTGGACCGTTCGCGAACACCGGGGAGCTGTTTTTT. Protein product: CASSGPFANTGELFF.

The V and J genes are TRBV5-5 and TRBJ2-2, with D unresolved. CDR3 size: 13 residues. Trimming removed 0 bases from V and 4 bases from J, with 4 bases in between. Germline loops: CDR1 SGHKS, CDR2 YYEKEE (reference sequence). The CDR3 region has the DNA TGTGCCAGCAGCTTGGTTTCCACCGGGGAGCTGTTTTTT. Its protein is CASSLVSTGELFF.